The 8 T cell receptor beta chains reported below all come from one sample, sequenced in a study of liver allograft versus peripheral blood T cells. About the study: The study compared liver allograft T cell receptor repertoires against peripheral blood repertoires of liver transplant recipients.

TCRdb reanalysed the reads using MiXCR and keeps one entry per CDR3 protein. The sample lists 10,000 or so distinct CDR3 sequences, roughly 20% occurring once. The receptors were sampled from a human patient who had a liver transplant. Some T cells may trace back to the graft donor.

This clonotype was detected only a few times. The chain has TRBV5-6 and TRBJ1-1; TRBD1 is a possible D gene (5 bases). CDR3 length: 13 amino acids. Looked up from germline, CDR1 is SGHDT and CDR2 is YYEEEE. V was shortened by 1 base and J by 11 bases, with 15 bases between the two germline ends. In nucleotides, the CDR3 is TGTGCCAGCAGCTTGAAACAGGCGGTAGGTGCTTTCTTT. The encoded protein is CASSLKQAVGAFF. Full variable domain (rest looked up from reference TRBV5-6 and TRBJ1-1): DAGVTQSPTHLIKTRGQQVTLRCSPKSGHDTVSWYQQALGQGPQFIFQYYEEEERQRGNFPDRFSGHQFPNYSSELNVNALLLGDSALYLCASSLKQAVGAFFGQGTRLTVV.

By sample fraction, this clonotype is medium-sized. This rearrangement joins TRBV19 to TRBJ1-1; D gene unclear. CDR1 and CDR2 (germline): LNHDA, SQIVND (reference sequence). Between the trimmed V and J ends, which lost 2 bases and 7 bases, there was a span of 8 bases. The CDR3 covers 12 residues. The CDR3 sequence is CASSIRTGEAFF. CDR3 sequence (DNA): TGTGCCAGTAGTATACGGACGGGTGAAGCTTTCTTT.

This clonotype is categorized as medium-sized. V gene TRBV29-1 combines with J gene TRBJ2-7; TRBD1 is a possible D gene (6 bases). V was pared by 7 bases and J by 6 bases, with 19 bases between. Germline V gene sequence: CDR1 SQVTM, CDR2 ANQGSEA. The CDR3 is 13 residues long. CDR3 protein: CSAVGHSLPEQYF. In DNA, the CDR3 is TGCAGCGCAGTGGGACATTCACTGCCCGAGCAGTACTTC.

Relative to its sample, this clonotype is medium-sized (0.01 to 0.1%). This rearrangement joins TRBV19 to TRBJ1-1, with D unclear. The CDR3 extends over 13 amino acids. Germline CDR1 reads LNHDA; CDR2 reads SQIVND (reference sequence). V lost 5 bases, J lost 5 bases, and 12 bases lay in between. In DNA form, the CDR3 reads TGTGCCAGTAGTCAAATTGCGAGTACTGAAGCTTTCTTT. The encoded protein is CASSQIASTEAFF.

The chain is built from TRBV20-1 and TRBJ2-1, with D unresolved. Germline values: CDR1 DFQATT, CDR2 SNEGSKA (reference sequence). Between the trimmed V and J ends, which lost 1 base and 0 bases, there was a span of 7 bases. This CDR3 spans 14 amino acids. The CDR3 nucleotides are TGCAGTGCTAGAGGGGCTAGCTCCTACAATGAGCAGTTCTTC. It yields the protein CSARGASSYNEQFF.

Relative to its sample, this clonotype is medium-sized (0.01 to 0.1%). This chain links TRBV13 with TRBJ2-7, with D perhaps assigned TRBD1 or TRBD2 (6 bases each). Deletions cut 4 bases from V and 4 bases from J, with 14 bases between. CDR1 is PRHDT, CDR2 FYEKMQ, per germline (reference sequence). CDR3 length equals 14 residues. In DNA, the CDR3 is TGTGCCAGCAGCTCCAGGGGAGGAGGGTACGAGCAGTACTTC. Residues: CASSSRGGGYEQYF.

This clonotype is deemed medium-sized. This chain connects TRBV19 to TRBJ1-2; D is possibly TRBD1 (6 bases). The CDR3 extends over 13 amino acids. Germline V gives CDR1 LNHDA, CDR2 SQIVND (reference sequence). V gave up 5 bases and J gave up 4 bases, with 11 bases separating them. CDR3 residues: CASSLGQLYGYTF. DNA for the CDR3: TGTGCCAGTAGTCTTGGACAGCTCTATGGCTACACCTTC.

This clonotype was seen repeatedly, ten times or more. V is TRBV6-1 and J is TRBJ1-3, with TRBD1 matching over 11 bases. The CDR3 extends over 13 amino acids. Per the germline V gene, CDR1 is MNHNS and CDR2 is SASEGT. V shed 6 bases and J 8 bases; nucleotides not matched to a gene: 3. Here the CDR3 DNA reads TGTGCCAGCAGACCGGGACAGGGGGACACCATATATTTT. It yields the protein CASRPGQGDTIYF.